This passage covers 18 T cell receptor beta chains from one sample sequenced in a study of blood T cell repertoires in COVID-19. This table comes from immunoSEQ multiplex PCR, and its TCRdb copy is limited to in-frame clones, with some not included. Of over 350,000 clones in the sample, around nine tenths are singletons; the top ten hold roughly a tenth. The sequencing sample was made of PBMCs or T cells enriched from blood (not recorded which). These receptors all stem from a woman between 45 and 65 years old who had recovered from COVID-19.

The chain carries TRBV25-1 and TRBJ1-1; tentatively, D is TRBD1 (5 bases). This CDR3 contains 13 residues. V was clipped by 2 bases and J by 7 bases, with 11 bases between them. Germline CDR1 and CDR2: MGHDK and SYGVNS. CDR3 residues: CASSEVGRLEAFF. The CDR3 DNA sequence: TGTGCCAGCAGTGAAGTGGGGCGGCTTGAAGCTTTCTTT.

V and J are TRBV2 and TRBJ2-5, with 9 bases fitting TRBD1. Per germline, CDR1 SNHLY and CDR2 FYNNEI. The CDR3 covers 11 residues. Trimming took 8 bases from V and 5 from J; bases not matched to a gene: 0. In nucleotides, the CDR3 is TGTGCCAGCGACAGGGGGGAGACCCAGTACTTC. Protein sequence: CASDRGETQYF.

The rearrangement uses TRBV6-5 and TRBJ1-1; D gene uncertain. The V and J ends lost 0 bases and 3 bases respectively, with 8 bases between them. Germline CDR1 MNHEY, CDR2 SVGAGI. CDR3 length equals 14 residues. CDR3 amino acids: CASSYSFPYTEAFF. Here the CDR3 DNA reads TGTGCCAGCAGTTACTCGTTTCCGTACACTGAAGCTTTCTTT.

DNA for the CDR3: TGTGCCAGCAGCCCGGGAGGGGAGGATGGCTACACCTTC. It codes for CASSPGGEDGYTF. The genes are TRBV7-3 and TRBJ1-2; perhaps TRBD1 as D (5 bases). The V end was cut by 5 bases, the J end by 6 bases, with 13 bases between. The CDR3 has 13 amino acids. CDR1 and CDR2 (germline): SGHTA, FQGTGA.

The chain recombines TRBV4-1 with TRBJ1-4, with D perhaps TRBD1 (6 bases). Germline V gene sequence: CDR1 MGHRA, CDR2 YSYEKL. Trimming took 4 bases from V and 10 from J, leaving 16 bases between them. The CDR3 length is 14 residues. CDR3 sequence (DNA): TGCGCCAGCAGCCCCGGGGGGGGCATGGGAAAACTGTTTTTT. This codes for CASSPGGGMGKLFF.

The sample holds a few counts of this clone. The rearrangement joins TRBV18 to TRBJ2-3; 10 bases match TRBD2. After removal of 2 bases from V and 5 bases from J, the junction contained 7 bases not matched to a gene. Germline V gives CDR1 KGHSH, CDR2 LQKENI. The CDR3 is made up of 16 amino acids. This CDR3 reads CASSPLSGGAGDTQYF. The DNA for the CDR3 is TGTGCCAGCTCACCATTGAGCGGGGGGGCCGGAGATACGCAGTATTTT. Drawing the rest from reference TRBV18 and TRBJ2-3, the complete variable domain is NAGVMQNPRHLVRRRGQEARLRCSPMKGHSHVYWYRQLPEEGLKFMVYLQKENIIDESGMPKERFSAEFPKEGPSILRIQQVVRGDSAAYFCASSPLSGGAGDTQYFGPGTRLTVL.

V and J are TRBV28 and TRBJ2-7; perhaps TRBD2 as D (6 bases). Germline values: CDR1 MDHEN, CDR2 SYDVKM. This CDR3 spans 15 amino acids. Trimming stripped 8 bases from V and 8 bases from J, with 25 bases between. The CDR3 protein is CASEGVGAGSSQQYF. The CDR3 DNA reads TGTGCCAGCGAAGGTGTCGGGGCGGGATCATCGCAGCAGTACTTC.

The rearrangement uses TRBV6-5 and TRBJ1-4, with 8 positions matching TRBD1. CDR1 MNHEY and CDR2 SVGAGI come from the germline V gene. The CDR3 covers 14 residues. Trimming removed 6 bases from V and 2 bases from J; junction bases left unmatched: 2. CDR3 protein: CASRWTGTNEKLFF. Written as DNA, the CDR3 is TGTGCCAGCAGATGGACAGGGACTAATGAAAAACTGTTTTTT.

The CDR3 loop is CASNKEWGVNTEAFF. In DNA, the CDR3 is TGTGCCAGCAACAAAGAGTGGGGAGTGAACACTGAAGCTTTCTTT. This chain joins TRBV6-5 and TRBJ1-1; no clear D gene. Deletions cut 7 bases from V and 0 bases from J, with 15 bases between. From germline, CDR1 is MNHEY and CDR2 SVGAGI. The CDR3 sequence is 15 residues long.

V usage is TRBV9 and J usage is TRBJ2-3; 11 positions match TRBD2. V lost 3 bases to trimming and J lost 0 bases; unmatched junction nucleotides: 12. Germline CDR1 SGDLS, CDR2 YYNGEE. The CDR3 extends over 19 amino acids. CDR3 residues: CASSANPARLAGSTDTQYF. CDR3 sequence (DNA): TGTGCCAGCAGCGCCAACCCCGCAAGACTAGCGGGGAGCACAGATACGCAGTATTTT.

CDR3 sequence: CASSGSLNEQYF. The CDR3 DNA follows: TGCGCCAGTAGCGGGAGTCTCAACGAGCAGTACTTC. The V gene is TRBV4-1, the J gene TRBJ2-7, with TRBD2 matching over 9 bases. Germline trimming cut 9 bases from V and 5 bases from J; bases unmatched to any gene: 5. The CDR3 spans 12 residues. Germline V CDR1 and CDR2: MGHRA, YSYEKL.

The chain employs TRBV29-1 and TRBJ1-1, with D perhaps matching TRBD1 (5 bases). Germline V gives CDR1 SQVTM, CDR2 ANQGSEA. Trimming removed 6 bases at V and 4 bases at J, with 9 bases between. This CDR3 is 11 amino acids long. The CDR3 sequence: CSVEGSTEAFF. The CDR3 DNA follows: TGCAGCGTGGAGGGGAGCACTGAAGCTTTCTTT.

V gene TRBV7-8 combines with J gene TRBJ1-5; weak D call: TRBD1 (6 bases). V was cut by 5 bases and J by 7 bases, with 12 bases left in between. Germline V gene lookup returns CDR1 SGHVS and CDR2 FQNEAQ. The CDR3 runs to 13 residues. CDR3 sequence: CASSTRGGQPQHF. Written as DNA, the CDR3 is TGTGCCAGCAGCACCAGGGGCGGGCAGCCCCAGCATTTT.

The rearrangement joins TRBV13 to TRBJ1-4; unclear D gene. Germline CDR1 is PRHDT and CDR2 is FYEKMQ (reference sequence). The V gene lost 2 bases and the J gene lost 0 bases, with 10 bases spanning the gap. The length of the CDR3 is 16 residues. CDR3: CASSLFNGATNEKLFF. CDR3 nucleotide sequence: TGTGCCAGCAGCTTATTTAACGGTGCAACTAATGAAAAACTGTTTTTT.

V usage is TRBV5-1 and J usage is TRBJ2-3; 7 bases map to TRBD2. CDR1 is SGHRS and CDR2 is YFSETQ in the germline V gene. Losses at the gene ends were 5 bases for V and 0 bases for J; bases not matched to a gene: 12. The CDR3 runs to 17 residues. The CDR3 reads CASSFGRTSSSTDTQYF. CDR3 in DNA: TGCGCCAGCAGTTTCGGGAGGACCAGCTCTAGCACAGATACGCAGTATTTT.

The rearrangement joins TRBV11-2 to TRBJ1-2, with TRBD1 as a possible D gene (6 bases). V shed 1 base and J shed 4 bases, with 7 bases lying between them. The germline CDR1 and CDR2 sequences are SGHAT and FQNNGV. The CDR3 contains 13 residues. Written as DNA, the CDR3 is TGTGCCAGCAGCTTAGCAGGGGCCTATGGCTACACCTTC. Protein product: CASSLAGAYGYTF.

As for this clone: This sample also contains other DNA sequences that code for the same CDR3. The chain joins TRBV18 to TRBJ2-7; 7 nucleotides align to TRBD2. The CDR3 is 13 residues long. The ends lost 0 bases at V and 4 bases at J; junction bases unmatched: 0. CDR1 KGHSH and CDR2 LQKENI come from the germline V gene. The CDR3 sequence is CASSPPGGYEQYF. The CDR3 DNA sequence: TGTGCCAGCTCACCACCGGGGGGGTACGAGCAGTACTTC.

This clone appeared a few times. The chain couples TRBV30 to TRBJ2-7, with TRBD1 matching 7 bases. Germline CDR1 and CDR2: GTSNPN and SVGIG (reference sequence). Trimming removed 1 base from V and 12 bases from J; junction bases left unmatched: 6. CDR3 length equals 11 residues. As DNA, the CDR3 is TGTGCCTGGAGTGACAGACAGGGTCGGTACTTC. It translates to CAWSDRQGRYF.